This TCR beta chain derives from a study of tumor-infiltrating lymphocytes in primary liver carcinoma. Starting material for RNA and DNA co-extraction consisted of roughly 20-34 mg of unsorted bulk tissue. All tumor samples contained more than 85% viable tumor cells. CDR3 length: 11 residues. CDR1 is SQVTM, CDR2 ANQGSEA, per germline. Comment on this clonotype: Sequence at one end of the junction differs from germline and may be a read error.

TCR beta cDNA was made from 400 to 600 ng total RNA with a constant-region primer. Employing slightly modified ARM-PCR, three nested multiplex PCR rounds were run, and these gave rise to the TCR beta libraries. TRBV1-TRBV30 forward primers paired with a C-beta reverse primer drove the first two PCR rounds, ten to eleven cycles each. TCRdb processed the multiplex PCR reads anew with MiXCR; each CDR3 protein has one entry. The sample shows about 99,000 distinct CDR3 sequences, around three quarters of them seen only once. This TCR was sampled from a woman aged 55-69 years with primary liver carcinoma and hepatitis B virus infection. The sample taken for sequencing was liver tumor tissue from sampling region 5. Described subset: tumor region T5, tumor centre. The chain combines TRBV29-1 with TRBJ2-1; perhaps TRBD1 as D (6 bases). CDR3 sequence reads: CSVDRGNEPFF. CDR3 nucleotides: TGCAGCGTTGATAGGGGGAATGAGCCGTTCTTC.